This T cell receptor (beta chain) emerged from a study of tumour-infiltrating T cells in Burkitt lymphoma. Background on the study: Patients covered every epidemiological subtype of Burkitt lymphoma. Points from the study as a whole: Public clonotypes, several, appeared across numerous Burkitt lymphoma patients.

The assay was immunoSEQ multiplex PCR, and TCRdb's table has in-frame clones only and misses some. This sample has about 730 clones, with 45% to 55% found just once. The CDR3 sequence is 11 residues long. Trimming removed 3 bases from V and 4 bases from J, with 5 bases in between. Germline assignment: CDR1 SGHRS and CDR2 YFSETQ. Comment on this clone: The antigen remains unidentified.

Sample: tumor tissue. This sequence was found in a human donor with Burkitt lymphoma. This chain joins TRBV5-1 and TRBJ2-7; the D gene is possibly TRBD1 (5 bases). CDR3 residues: CASSSGYEQYF. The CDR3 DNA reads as TGCGCCAGCAGCTCAGGGTACGAGCAGTACTTC.